Listed here are 23 T cell receptor beta chains from one sample, sequenced in a study of blood T cell repertoires in COVID-19. Assay: immunoSEQ multiplex PCR; the TCRdb copy retains only in-frame clones and omits some. The profile covers approximately 97,000 clones, with approximately 86% appearing a single time and just over 2% taken by the ten largest. The specimen was peripheral blood. The receptors shown here come from a man aged 50-60 years with COVID-19, enrolled during active disease.

This clone was picked up a small number of times. This CDR3 is also generated by other DNA sequences in the sample. The chain is built from TRBV29-1 and TRBJ1-5; 8 bases are shared with TRBD1. The ends lost 5 bases at V and 4 bases at J; junction bases unmatched: 7. The CDR3 has 14 residues. Per the germline V gene, CDR1 is SQVTM and CDR2 is ANQGSEA. The CDR3 sequence: CSVMTGTGNQPQHF. CDR3 nucleotide sequence: TGCAGCGTTATGACCGGGACAGGAAATCAGCCCCAGCATTTT.

This chain joins TRBV30 and TRBJ1-5; no firm D call. Trimming stripped 7 bases from V and 0 bases from J, with 10 bases between. Germline CDR1 reads GTSNPN; CDR2 reads SVGIG (reference sequence). The length of the CDR3 is 13 residues. CDR3 loop: CASGRDSNQPQHF. Written as DNA, the CDR3 is TGTGCCTCCGGACGGGATAGCAATCAGCCCCAGCATTTT. The full variable domain, with the rest looked up from reference TRBV30 and TRBJ1-5, is SQTIHQWPATLVQPVGSPLSLECTVEGTSNPNLYWYRQAAGRGLQLLFYSVGIGQISSEVPQNLSASRPQDRQFILSSKKLLLSDSGFYLCASGRDSNQPQHFGDGTRLSIL.

This sequence joins TRBV21-1 and TRBJ2-3; the D call of TRBD2 is as the table states it, not checked on the DNA. TRBV21-1 is flagged as a pseudogene. The CDR3 covers 18 residues. CDR3: CASSLKGGGGTSTDTQYF. For the CDR3, the DNA is TGTGCCAGCAGCCTTAAAGGTGGCGGGGGGACTAGCACAGATACGCAGTATTTT.

This chain joins TRBV7-3 and TRBJ2-5; tentative D call: TRBD2 (6 bases). The CDR3 loop spans 15 amino acids. V was clipped by 0 bases and J by 0 bases, with 8 bases between them. The germline gives CDR1 SGHTA, CDR2 FQGTGA. CDR3 loop: CASSLTRGNQETQYF. Here the CDR3 DNA reads TGTGCCAGCAGCTTAACACGGGGGAACCAAGAGACCCAGTACTTC.

This clone was detected only once. This chain connects TRBV18 to TRBJ1-5; possibly TRBD1 for D (5 bases). CDR3 length equals 15 residues. Trimming stripped 3 bases from V and 4 bases from J, with 13 bases between. Germline V gene data show CDR1 as KGHSH and CDR2 as LQKENI. The CDR3: CASSPGMGGNQPQHF. Written as DNA, the CDR3 is TGTGCCAGCTCACCCGGGATGGGGGGGAATCAGCCCCAGCATTTT. The entire variable domain, with the rest obtained from reference TRBV18 and TRBJ1-5, is as follows: NAGVMQNPRHLVRRRGQEARLRCSPMKGHSHVYWYRQLPEEGLKFMVYLQKENIIDESGMPKERFSAEFPKEGPSILRIQQVVRGDSAAYFCASSPGMGGNQPQHFGDGTRLSIL.

The chain joins TRBV18 to TRBJ1-1; 8 nucleotides agree with TRBD1. With 2 bases clipped from V and 11 bases from J, the junction kept 10 bases outside the gene matches. The germline V gene has CDR1 KGHSH and CDR2 LQKENI. This CDR3 contains 14 residues. The chain's CDR3 is CASSPGQGIFEAFF. As DNA, the CDR3 is TGTGCCAGCTCACCAGGACAGGGAATATTTGAGGCTTTCTTT.

This clone was counted once. The V and J genes are TRBV18 and TRBJ1-5; 8 bases match TRBD1. CDR1 is KGHSH and CDR2 is LQKENI in the germline V gene. After removal of 5 bases from V and 6 bases from J, the junction contained 6 bases not matched to a gene. This CDR3 contains 14 residues. The CDR3 DNA follows: TGTGCCAGCTCATCGACAGGGGCCGGTCAGCCCCAGCATTTT. Its translation: CASSSTGAGQPQHF.

On this clone itself: The junction departs from germline at one end; a sequencing error may be responsible. This rearrangement joins TRBV7-9 to TRBJ2-7; 7 bases are shared with TRBD1. This CDR3 spans 13 amino acids. Germline V CDR1 and CDR2: SEHNR, FQNEAQ (reference sequence). The CDR3 DNA sequence: TGTGCCAGCACCTTAAGACAGGGCTACGAGCAGTACTTC. Amino acids: CASTLRQGYEQYF.

The chain is built from TRBV2 and TRBJ2-1; 8 nucleotides match TRBD2. The CDR3 loop spans 14 amino acids. V trimming: 5 bases; J trimming: 6 bases; junction bases outside the gene matches: 6. From germline, CDR1 is SNHLY and CDR2 FYNNEI. The CDR3 region is CASSLRLAGNEQFF. Written as DNA, the CDR3 is TGTGCCAGCAGTCTCAGGCTAGCGGGCAATGAGCAGTTCTTC.

The chain couples TRBV3-1 (or the pseudogene TRBV3-2) to TRBJ1-2; 8 bases are shared with TRBD1. The germline CDR1 and CDR2 sequences are LGHDT and YNNKEL (reference sequence). V was pared by 0 bases and J by 8 bases, with 11 bases of the junction left unmatched. This CDR3 has 16 amino acids. CDR3 in DNA: TGTGCCAGCAGCCAAGATCCGCCCGAGACAGGGGAGGGCTACACCTTC. Its protein product is CASSQDPPETGEGYTF.

The sample holds one count of this clone. The chain carries TRBV13 and TRBJ1-3, with D possibly being TRBD1 (6 bases). CDR1 is PRHDT, CDR2 FYEKMQ, per germline (reference sequence). This CDR3 is built from 15 residues. Deletions cut 5 bases from V and 0 bases from J, with 11 bases between. CDR3 sequence (DNA): TGTGCCAGCAGCGGACAGATCCTCTCTGGAAACACCATATATTTT. Protein sequence: CASSGQILSGNTIYF.

The J gene is TRBJ2-5, the V gene TRBV10-1; 8 bases fit TRBD1. Trimming at V came to 5 bases and at J to 5 bases, leaving 10 bases not matched to a gene. The CDR3 is made up of 15 amino acids. The germline gives CDR1 WNHNN, CDR2 SYGVQD (reference sequence). The CDR3 region is CASSPRTGTGETQYF. The CDR3 region has the DNA TGCGCCAGCAGTCCCCGGACAGGGACGGGCGAGACCCAGTACTTC.

The J gene is TRBJ2-1, the V gene TRBV7-3; weak D call: TRBD1 (5 bases). Germline assignment: CDR1 SGHTA and CDR2 FQGTGA. V lost 5 bases to trimming and J lost 9 bases, with 11 bases between them. The CDR3 has 12 amino acids. CDR3 protein: CASSPGYGEQFF. The CDR3 region has the DNA TGTGCCAGCAGCCCAGGGTACGGTGAGCAGTTCTTC.

The table lists this clone with a count of one. This rearrangement joins TRBV6-6 to TRBJ2-5; D not certain. The CDR3 runs 15 residues. CDR1 is MNHNY and CDR2 is SVGAGI in the germline V gene (reference sequence). Trimming left V 6 bases short and J 5 bases short, with 19 bases between. The chain's CDR3 is CASRPRSTPGETQYF. CDR3 bases: TGTGCCAGCAGACCCCGCTCCACCCCCGGGGAGACCCAGTACTTC.

The rearrangement uses TRBV5-1 and TRBJ2-5, with TRBD2 matching over 9 bases. Trimming removed 4 bases from V and 5 bases from J; junction bases left unmatched: 6. The CDR3 spans 14 residues. The germline gives CDR1 SGHRS, CDR2 YFSETQ. The CDR3 nucleotides are TGCGCCAGCAGCCCCGGACTAGCGTCCGAGACCCAGTACTTC. Amino acid sequence: CASSPGLASETQYF.

V and J are TRBV5-1 and TRBJ2-1; TRBD2 aligns across 15 bases. The CDR3 totals 15 residues. V lost 4 bases to trimming and J lost 10 bases; unmatched junction nucleotides: 6. Germline loops: CDR1 SGHRS, CDR2 YFSETQ. CDR3 amino acids: CASSDRTSGGVEQFF. The DNA for the CDR3 is TGCGCCAGCAGCGACCGGACTAGCGGGGGGGTCGAGCAGTTCTTC.

This clone was counted between two and nine times. The gene calls are TRBV15 and TRBJ1-2, with TRBD1 matching 7 bases. This CDR3 has 15 amino acids. The J segment lost 8 bases and the V segment lost 1 base, leaving 10 bases of the junction unmatched. Germline V lookup: CDR1 LNHNV, CDR2 YYDKDF (reference sequence). CDR3 DNA: TGTGCCACCAGCAGAGCCCTATCTACAGGGGTAGGCTACACCTTC. Its translation is CATSRALSTGVGYTF.

The chain combines TRBV18 with TRBJ2-1; 10 positions agree with TRBD2. There are 14 residues in the CDR3. From germline, CDR1 is KGHSH and CDR2 LQKENI. The junction had 3 bases not matched to a gene; V was cut back by 4 bases and J by 6 bases. CDR3 bases: TGTGCCAGCTCACGCGAGCGGGGGGGCAATGAGCAGTTCTTC. Residues: CASSRERGGNEQFF.

The gene calls are TRBV30 and TRBJ1-2; possible D gene TRBD1, 6 bases. V was clipped by 2 bases and J by 4 bases, with 11 bases between them. Germline values: CDR1 GTSNPN, CDR2 SVGIG (reference sequence). The CDR3 covers 13 residues. DNA for the CDR3: TGTGCCTGGAGTCCAGGGGCGAGCTATGGCTACACCTTC. Encoded protein: CAWSPGASYGYTF.

This rearrangement joins TRBV3-1 (or the pseudogene TRBV3-2) to TRBJ2-1, with a weak D call TRBD2 (7 bases). V was pared by 5 bases and J by 4 bases, with 18 bases between. Germline V gene lookup returns CDR1 LGHDT and CDR2 YNNKEL (reference sequence). This CDR3 comprises 16 residues. Written as DNA, the CDR3 is TGTGCCAGCAGCTATCTGATGGGGGGGCCGTACAATGAGCAGTTCTTC. Protein product: CASSYLMGGPYNEQFF.

This sequence joins TRBV24-1 and TRBJ2-7; tentative D call: TRBD2 (6 bases). This CDR3 spans 14 amino acids. Germline CDR1 KGHDR, CDR2 SFDVKD. The V and J ends lost 6 bases and 3 bases respectively, with 14 bases between them. The chain's CDR3 is CATSSASDLYEQYF. CDR3 nucleotide sequence: TGTGCCACCAGTTCGGCTAGCGATCTCTACGAGCAGTACTTC.

This clone was found a few times. The chain recombines TRBV10-3 with TRBJ1-2; no reliable D call. This CDR3 region has 19 residues. V gave up 1 base and J gave up 4 bases, with 25 bases separating them. CDR1 is ENHRY, CDR2 SYGVKD, per germline. The CDR3 bases are TGTGCCATCAGTGAGTGGCTTCGGCAGCGAGATCTTGATGGCTATGGCTACACCTTC. Its translation is CAISEWLRQRDLDGYGYTF.

This clone has more than one count but fewer than ten. DNA of the CDR3: TGTGCCAGCAGCCTTTGGCCGACAGGGCCCGGGGAGCTGTTTTTT. Its protein product is CASSLWPTGPGELFF. This chain links TRBV7-3 with TRBJ2-2; 7 bases agree with TRBD1. This CDR3 is built from 15 residues. Germline CDR1 reads SGHTA; CDR2 reads FQGTGA. The V segment lost 5 bases and the J segment 6 bases; nucleotides outside the gene matches: 9.